The 12 T cell receptor beta chains below come from one sample, sequenced in a study of T cells in localized non-small cell lung cancer. The data were produced by immunoSEQ multiplex PCR, yet TCRdb's version contains in-frame clones alone and is incomplete. The table includes some 13,000 clones, about 82% detected once. Source: peripheral blood, taken before any cancer treatment. These receptor sequences come from a male donor aged 60 or older with stage III lung adenocarcinoma.

This chain connects TRBV7-9 to TRBJ1-2; D uncertain. Trimming pared 5 bases from V and 4 bases from J, leaving 8 bases between. The CDR3 runs 12 residues. Looked up from germline, CDR1 is SEHNR and CDR2 is FQNEAQ (reference sequence). The CDR3 DNA reads TGTGCCAGCAGCCAGGACGGCTATGGCTACACCTTC. Amino acid sequence: CASSQDGYGYTF.

The rearrangement joins TRBV2 to TRBJ1-5; 7 bases map to TRBD1. CDR1 and CDR2 (germline): SNHLY, FYNNEI. This CDR3 is 15 amino acids long. Trimming at V came to 7 bases and at J to 3 bases, leaving 9 bases not matched to a gene. In nucleotides, the CDR3 is TGTGCCAGCACTAACCCGGGACAGACCAATCAGCCCCAGCATTTT. As protein: CASTNPGQTNQPQHF.

This rearrangement joins TRBV19 to TRBJ2-7, with a tentative D call TRBD1 (6 bases). The CDR3 covers 17 residues. Germline loops: CDR1 LNHDA, CDR2 SQIVND (reference sequence). Trimming left V 1 base short and J 3 bases short, with 19 bases between. The CDR3 loop reads CASSIGTNRDIYYEQYF. The DNA for the CDR3 is TGTGCCAGTAGTATAGGGACGAACCGGGACATTTACTACGAGCAGTACTTC.

This chain connects TRBV27 to TRBJ2-7; 7 nucleotides align to TRBD2. From germline, CDR1 is MNHEY and CDR2 SMNVEV (reference sequence). This CDR3 region has 18 residues. The V gene end was trimmed by 1 base and the J gene end by 4 bases; junction bases not matched to a gene: 16. In nucleotides, the CDR3 is TGTGCCAGCAGTTTATTCCCTCCCGGGGGGAAGGGAAGATACGAGCAGTACTTC. This translates into CASSLFPPGGKGRYEQYF.

The J gene is TRBJ2-1, the V gene TRBV6-1; D perhaps matches TRBD2 (6 bases). The CDR3 length is 17 residues. Trimming stripped 2 bases from V and 0 bases from J, with 14 bases between. In germline, CDR1 is MNHNS, CDR2 SASEGT. The CDR3 DNA reads TGTGCCAGCAGTGAAAATCGGCGGGGTCTCTCCTACAATGAGCAGTTCTTC. Translating it yields CASSENRRGLSYNEQFF.

This clone was detected once. V is TRBV5-4 and J is TRBJ2-5, with 7 bases lining up with TRBD1. Unmatched junction bases numbered 13, after V lost 0 bases and J lost 5 bases. The CDR3 loop spans 17 amino acids. Germline-derived CDR1 and CDR2 are SGHNT and YYREEE (reference sequence). CDR3 DNA sequence: TGTGCCAGCAGCTTGGACCCCGGGACAGCCGCCGTGGAGACCCAGTACTTC. Translating it yields CASSLDPGTAAVETQYF.

The chain carries TRBV12-5 and TRBJ1-5; D may be TRBD1 (6 bases). The CDR3 consists of 15 residues. V was cut by 1 base and J by 2 bases, with 9 bases left in between. Germline V gene lookup returns CDR1 LGHNT and CDR2 FRNRAP. The CDR3 region has the DNA TGTGCTAGTGGTTTGGAAGGGGGGGGCAATCAGCCCCAGCATTTT. Translation gives CASGLEGGGNQPQHF.

V and J are TRBV18 and TRBJ1-2, with TRBD1 as a possible D gene (6 bases). The CDR3 is made up of 16 amino acids. CDR1 and CDR2 (germline): KGHSH, LQKENI. Trimming shortened V by 3 bases and J by 2 bases, and 16 bases separated the two germline ends. The CDR3 DNA follows: TGTGCCAGCTCACCCCAGGCCCGGCAGGGGAACTATGGCTACACCTTC. It is translated as CASSPQARQGNYGYTF.

The V call is TRBV4-1, the J call TRBJ2-2; D is uncertain. V dropped 4 bases and J dropped 6 bases, with 6 bases sitting between them. The CDR3 length is 12 residues. Germline V CDR1 and CDR2: MGHRA, YSYEKL. CDR3 bases: TGCGCCAGCAGCCGAATCGCCGGGGAGCTGTTTTTT. It encodes CASSRIAGELFF.

This clone was seen just once. The chain uses TRBV5-6 and TRBJ2-3, with 8 nucleotides matching TRBD2. Germline V lookup: CDR1 SGHDT, CDR2 YYEEEE. V dropped 2 bases and J dropped 4; count of bases not matched to a gene: 3. CDR3 size: 14 residues. The CDR3, as DNA: TGTGCCAGCAGCTTAAGCGGGAGTGCAGATACGCAGTATTTT. This encodes CASSLSGSADTQYF.

This chain links TRBV12-5 with TRBJ2-1; no clear D gene. Germline-derived CDR1 and CDR2 are LGHNT and FRNRAP. CDR3 length: 13 residues. With 1 base removed from V and 9 bases from J, the gap between germline ends came to 10 bases. CDR3 region: CASGLAAAFEQFF. DNA for the CDR3: TGTGCTAGTGGTTTGGCGGCTGCGTTTGAGCAGTTCTTC.

This chain's CDR3 is CASGLTGGDYEKLFF. The CDR3, as DNA: TGTGCTAGTGGTTTGACAGGGGGAGATTATGAAAAACTGTTTTTT. V gene TRBV12-5 combines with J gene TRBJ1-4; 8 positions match TRBD1. CDR3 size: 15 residues. J was trimmed by 6 bases and V by 2 bases; bases with no gene match: 5. CDR1 LGHNT and CDR2 FRNRAP come from the germline V gene.